The clone carrying this T cell receptor beta chain has only a few counts. The antigen is not known. RNA transcripts were the template for amplifying TCR beta CDR3 regions. The TCR CDR3 was amplified in a first-round RT-PCR using the HTBI primer set. TCRdb re-called the multiplex PCR reads with MiXCR, one entry per CDR3 protein. Of 470,000 or so distinct CDR3 sequences in the sample, around 21% were seen once. The sample comes from a study of T cells in Graves' hyperthyroidism and ophthalmopathy. The V segment lost 5 bases and the J segment 0 bases; nucleotides outside the gene matches: 6. The germline gives CDR1 MDHEN, CDR2 SYDVKM. The CDR3 has 16 residues. General study points: Blood held most thyroid clonotypes expanded above 0.001 frequency.

Hyperthyroidism, newly diagnosed and lasting under 2 months, affected patients aged 18 to 65. Patients were excluded because of uncontrolled infection, other autoimmune disease, pregnancy or lactation. PBMCs were sourced from around 10 ml fresh peripheral blood. The specimen was blood. This clonotype was obtained from a man aged 18 to 29 with Graves' hyperthyroidism. V gene TRBV28 combines with J gene TRBJ1-5, with 8 positions matching TRBD1. The CDR3 DNA reads TGTGCCAGCAGTACCCAGGGGGCGTATAGCAATCAGCCCCAGCATTTT. As protein: CASSTQGAYSNQPQHF.